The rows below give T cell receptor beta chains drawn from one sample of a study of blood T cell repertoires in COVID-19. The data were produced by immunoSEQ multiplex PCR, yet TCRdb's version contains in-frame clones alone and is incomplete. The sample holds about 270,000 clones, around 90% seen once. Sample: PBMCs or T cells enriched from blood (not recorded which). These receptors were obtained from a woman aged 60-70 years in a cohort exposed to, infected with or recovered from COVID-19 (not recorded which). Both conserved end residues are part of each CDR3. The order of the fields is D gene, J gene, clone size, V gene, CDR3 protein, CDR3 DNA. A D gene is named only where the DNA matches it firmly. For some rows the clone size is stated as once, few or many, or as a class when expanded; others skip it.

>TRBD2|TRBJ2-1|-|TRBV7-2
CASSSGTSGRNEQFF
TGTGCCAGCAGCTCCGGGACTAGCGGGCGCAATGAGCAGTTCTTC
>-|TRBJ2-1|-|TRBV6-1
CASSESGSEQFF
TGTGCCAGCAGTGAATCGGGATCTGAGCAGTTCTTC
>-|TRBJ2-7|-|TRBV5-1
CASSLGRRFEQYF
TGCGCCAGCAGCTTAGGACGGAGGTTCGAGCAGTACTTC
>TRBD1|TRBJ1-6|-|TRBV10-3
CAIGDRGDSPLHF
TGTGCCATAGGGGACAGGGGGGACTCACCCCTCCACTTT
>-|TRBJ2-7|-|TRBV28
CASTHRRSSYEQYF
TGTGCCAGCACCCACAGGCGATCCTCCTACGAGCAGTACTTC
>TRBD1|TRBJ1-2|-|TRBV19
CASRRQGPNYGYTF
TGTGCCAGTAGACGACAGGGGCCTAACTATGGCTACACCTTC
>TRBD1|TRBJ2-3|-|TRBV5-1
CASSLLTGQKASTDTQYF
TGCGCCAGCAGCTTGCTGACAGGGCAGAAGGCTAGCACAGATACGCAGTATTTT
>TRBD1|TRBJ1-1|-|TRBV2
CASSGRGQTEAFF
TGTGCCAGCAGTGGGAGGGGGCAAACTGAAGCTTTCTTT
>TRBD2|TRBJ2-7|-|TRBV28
CASTTPGLARYEQYF
TGTGCCAGCACCACTCCGGGACTAGCACGCTACGAGCAGTACTTC
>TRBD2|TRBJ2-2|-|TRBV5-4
CASRPGTRNTGELFF
TGTGCCAGCAGGCCCGGGACTAGGAACACCGGGGAGCTGTTTTTT
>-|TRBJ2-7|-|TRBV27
CASSLGTGHTYEQYF
TGTGCCAGCAGTTTGGGGACGGGACACACCTACGAGCAGTACTTC
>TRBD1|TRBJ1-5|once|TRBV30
CAWSPGTATNQPQHF
TGTGCCTGGAGCCCCGGGACAGCCACTAATCAGCCCCAGCATTTT
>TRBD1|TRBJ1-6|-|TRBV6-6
CASSQDREGDSPLHF
TGTGCCAGCAGCCAGGACAGGGAAGGAGATTCACCCCTCCACTTT
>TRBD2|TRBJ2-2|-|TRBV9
CASRPTGRDTGELFF
TGTGCCAGCAGACCTACGGGGAGGGACACCGGGGAGCTGTTTTTT
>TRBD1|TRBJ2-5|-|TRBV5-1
CASSLGGDRNARYF
TGCGCCAGCAGCTTGGGTGGGGACAGGAACGCGCGGTACTTC
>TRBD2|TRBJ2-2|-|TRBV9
CASSARTSGSMNTGELFF
TGTGCCAGCAGCGCCCGGACTAGCGGGAGCATGAACACCGGGGAGCTGTTTTTT
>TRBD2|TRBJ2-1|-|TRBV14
CASSHGSGSSYNEQFF
TGTGCCAGCAGCCATGGAAGCGGGAGCTCCTACAATGAGCAGTTCTTC
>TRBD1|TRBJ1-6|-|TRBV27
CASSLTPGQLNSPLHF
TGTGCCAGCAGTCTCACGCCGGGACAGTTGAATTCACCCCTCCACTTT
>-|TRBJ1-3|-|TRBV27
CASSLTPRSGNTIYF
TGTGCCAGCAGTTTAACCCCACGGTCTGGAAACACCATATATTTT
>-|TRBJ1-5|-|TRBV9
CASSRQGNSNQPQHF
TGTGCCAGCAGTCGCCAGGGTAATAGCAATCAGCCCCAGCATTTT
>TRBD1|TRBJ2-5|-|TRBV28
CASSLPGTGVMKTQYF
TGTGCCAGCAGCCTCCCCGGGACAGGGGTTATGAAGACCCAGTACTTC
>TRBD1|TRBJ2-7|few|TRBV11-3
CASSSHGTGGSSYEQYF
TGTGCCAGCAGCTCCCACGGGACAGGGGGGAGCTCCTACGAGCAGTACTTC
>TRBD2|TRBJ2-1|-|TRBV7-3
CASSSGLAGATYNEQFF
TGTGCCAGCAGCTCGGGACTAGCGGGAGCGACGTACAATGAGCAGTTCTTC
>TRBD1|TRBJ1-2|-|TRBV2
CASTSEGAGGYTF
TGTGCCAGCACCTCCGAGGGGGCGGGTGGCTACACCTTC
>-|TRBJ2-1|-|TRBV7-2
CASSIQLYNEQFF
TGTGCCAGCAGCATACAGCTCTACAATGAGCAGTTCTTC
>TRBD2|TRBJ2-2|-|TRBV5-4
CASSYPGLAGVTGELFF
TGTGCCAGCAGCTACCCGGGACTAGCGGGAGTCACCGGGGAGCTGTTTTTT
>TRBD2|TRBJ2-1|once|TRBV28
CAATSGSRGRYNEQFF
TGTGCAGCTACTAGCGGGAGTCGGGGACGGTACAATGAGCAGTTCTTC
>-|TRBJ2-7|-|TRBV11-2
CASSLQIYEQYF
TGTGCCAGCAGCTTACAGATCTACGAGCAGTACTTC
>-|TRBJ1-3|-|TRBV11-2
CASSSRTALSGNTIYF
TGTGCCAGCAGCTCGAGGACAGCTCTCTCTGGAAACACCATATATTTT
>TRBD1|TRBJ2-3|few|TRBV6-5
CASRLTGAGTDTQYF
TGTGCCAGCAGACTAACAGGGGCAGGCACAGATACGCAGTATTTT
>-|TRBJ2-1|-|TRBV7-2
CASSEARQSYNEQFF
TGTGCCAGCAGCGAAGCCAGACAGTCCTACAATGAGCAGTTCTTC
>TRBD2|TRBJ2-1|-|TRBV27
CASSRGVAGALEQFF
TGTGCCAGCAGTCGGGGAGTAGCGGGCGCGCTTGAGCAGTTCTTC
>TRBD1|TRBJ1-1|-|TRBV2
CASRGQGVTEAFF
TGTGCCAGCAGGGGACAGGGAGTAACTGAAGCTTTCTTT
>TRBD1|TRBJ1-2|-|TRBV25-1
CASSELGTGSNNYGYTF
TGTGCCAGCAGTGAATTGGGGACAGGGTCGAACAACTATGGCTACACCTTC
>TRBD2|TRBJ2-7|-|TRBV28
CATQRGGSYSYEQYF
TGTGCCACCCAGCGGGGCGGGAGTTACTCCTACGAGCAGTACTTC
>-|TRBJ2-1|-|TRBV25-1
CASSDPSGRRSYNEQFF
TGTGCCAGCAGTGACCCCTCCGGGAGACGCTCCTACAATGAGCAGTTCTTC